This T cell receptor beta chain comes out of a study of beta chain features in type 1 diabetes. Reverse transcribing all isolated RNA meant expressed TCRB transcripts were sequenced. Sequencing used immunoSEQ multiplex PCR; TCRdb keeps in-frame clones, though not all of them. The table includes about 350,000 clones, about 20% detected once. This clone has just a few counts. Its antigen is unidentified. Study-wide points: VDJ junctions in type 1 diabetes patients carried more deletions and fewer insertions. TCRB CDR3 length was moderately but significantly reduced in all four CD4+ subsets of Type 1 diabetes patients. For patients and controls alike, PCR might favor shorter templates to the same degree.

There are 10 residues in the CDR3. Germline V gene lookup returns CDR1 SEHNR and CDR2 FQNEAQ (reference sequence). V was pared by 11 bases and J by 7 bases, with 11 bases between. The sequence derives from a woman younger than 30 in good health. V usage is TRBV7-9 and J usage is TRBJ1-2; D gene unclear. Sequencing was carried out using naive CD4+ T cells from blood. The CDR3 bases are TGTGCCGGGAGGGCCCTTGGCTACACCTTC. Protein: CAGRALGYTF.